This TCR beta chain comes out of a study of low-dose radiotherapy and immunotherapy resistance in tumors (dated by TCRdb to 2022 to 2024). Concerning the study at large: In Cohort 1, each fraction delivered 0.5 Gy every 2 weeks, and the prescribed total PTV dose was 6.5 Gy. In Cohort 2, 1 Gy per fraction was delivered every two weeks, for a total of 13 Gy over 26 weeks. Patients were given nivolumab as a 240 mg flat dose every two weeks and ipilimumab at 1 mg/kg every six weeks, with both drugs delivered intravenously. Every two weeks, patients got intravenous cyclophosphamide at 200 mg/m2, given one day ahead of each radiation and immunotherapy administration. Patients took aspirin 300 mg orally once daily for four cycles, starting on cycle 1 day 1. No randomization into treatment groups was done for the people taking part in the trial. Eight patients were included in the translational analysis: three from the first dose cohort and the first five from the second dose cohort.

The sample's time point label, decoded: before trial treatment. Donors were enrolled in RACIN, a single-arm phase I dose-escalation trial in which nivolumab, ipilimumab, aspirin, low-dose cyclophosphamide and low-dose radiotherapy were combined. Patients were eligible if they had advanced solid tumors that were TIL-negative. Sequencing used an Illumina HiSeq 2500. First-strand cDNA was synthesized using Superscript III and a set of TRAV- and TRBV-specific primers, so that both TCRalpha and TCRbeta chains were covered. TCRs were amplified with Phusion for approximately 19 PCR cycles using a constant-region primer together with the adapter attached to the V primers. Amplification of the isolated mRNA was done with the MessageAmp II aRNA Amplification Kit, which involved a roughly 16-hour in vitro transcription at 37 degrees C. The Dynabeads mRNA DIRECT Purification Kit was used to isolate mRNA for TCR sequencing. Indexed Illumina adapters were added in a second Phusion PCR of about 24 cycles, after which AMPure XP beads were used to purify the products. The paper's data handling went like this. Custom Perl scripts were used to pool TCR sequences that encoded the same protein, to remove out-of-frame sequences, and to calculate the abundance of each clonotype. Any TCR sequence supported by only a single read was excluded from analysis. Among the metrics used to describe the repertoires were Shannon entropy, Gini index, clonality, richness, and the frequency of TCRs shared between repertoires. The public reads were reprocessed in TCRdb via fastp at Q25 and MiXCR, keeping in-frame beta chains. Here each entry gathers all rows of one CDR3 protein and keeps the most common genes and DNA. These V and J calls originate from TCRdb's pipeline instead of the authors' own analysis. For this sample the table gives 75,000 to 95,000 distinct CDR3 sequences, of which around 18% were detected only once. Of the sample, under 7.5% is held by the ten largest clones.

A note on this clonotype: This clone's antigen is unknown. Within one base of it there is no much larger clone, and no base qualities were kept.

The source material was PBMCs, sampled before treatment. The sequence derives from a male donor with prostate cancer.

The DNA sequence follows: TGTGCCAGCAGATCAGGCCCCTACAGGGGGGGCTACGAGCAGTACTTC. It is translated as CASRSGPYRGGYEQYF. The receptor chain draws on TRBV28 and TRBJ2-7, with TRBD1 tentatively as D gene (8 bases match). V is cut by 6 bases and J by 3 bases, and the space between the germline ends is 21 bases. CDR3 length: 16 amino acids, cysteine to phenylalanine. Solely the CDR3 DNA is kept, with 48 bases framed from the first base. The germline V gene specifies MDHEN as CDR1 and SYDVKM as CDR2.